These 5 T cell receptor beta chains were all obtained from the same sample, sequenced in a study of shared clonotypes between healthy human individuals. This table comes from immunoSEQ multiplex PCR, and its TCRdb copy is limited to in-frame clones, with some not included. Of about 1,800,000 clones in the sample, roughly 94% were seen once. Naive CD8 cells lacked CD45RO, underwent positive selection for CCR7 and left out terminally differentiated effector memory CD45RA+ cells. Sequencing was carried out using naive CD8+ T cells sorted from blood. All receptors come from a young man in good health.

V is TRBV28 and J is TRBJ1-1; D is uncertain. The CDR3 is 16 amino acids. V lost 3 bases to trimming and J lost 0 bases, with 14 bases between them. Germline V gene data show CDR1 as MDHEN and CDR2 as SYDVKM. The CDR3 DNA reads as TGTGCCAGCAGTTTTTGGCCAGGCGGAATGAACACTGAAGCTTTCTTT. Residues: CASSFWPGGMNTEAFF.

The V and J genes are TRBV5-1 and TRBJ2-2; 10 bases align to TRBD2. The CDR3 has 16 residues. With V trimmed by 4 bases and J by 7 bases, 10 bases remained unmatched. In germline, CDR1 is SGHRS, CDR2 YFSETQ. In DNA form, the CDR3 reads TGCGCCAGCAGCGCCCCGGGACTAGCGACTCACGGGGAGCTGTTTTTT. Its translation: CASSAPGLATHGELFF.

V usage is TRBV4-3 and J usage is TRBJ2-1; TRBD2 aligns across 8 bases. CDR3 length: 17 amino acids. J was trimmed by 4 bases and V by 0 bases; bases with no gene match: 8. Germline V gene sequence: CDR1 LGHNA, CDR2 YSLEER. Here the CDR3 DNA reads TGCGCCAGCAGCCAAGATAGCGGTAGCGGGATTTACAATGAGCAGTTCTTC. It is translated as CASSQDSGSGIYNEQFF.

The V call is TRBV11-3, the J call TRBJ2-3; 8 bases fit TRBD2. V was pared by 4 bases and J by 3 bases, with 6 bases of the junction left unmatched. CDR3 size: 15 residues. CDR1 SGHNT and CDR2 YENEEA come from the germline V gene. This CDR3 reads CASSSRAGATDTQYF. The CDR3 DNA reads as TGTGCCAGCAGCTCGAGAGCGGGGGCGACAGATACGCAGTATTTT.

The chain combines TRBV5-4 with TRBJ1-2, with D possibly matching TRBD1 (6 bases). Germline V gene data show CDR1 as SGHNT and CDR2 as YYREEE (reference sequence). V dropped 4 bases and J dropped 4 bases, with 11 bases sitting between them. The CDR3 has 13 residues. The CDR3 loop is CASSQDRFYGYTF. Here the CDR3 DNA reads TGTGCCAGCAGCCAGGACAGATTCTATGGCTACACCTTC.